A single sample is the source of the 6 T cell receptor beta chains below, sequenced in a study of blood T cell repertoires in COVID-19 (dated by TCRdb to 2019 to 2021). The library was produced with the immunoSEQ multiplex PCR assay. TCRdb limited this immuneACCESS table to in-frame rearrangements with V and J called. A share of clones is missing; checked studies link under half to unresolved V genes, and the rest is unexplained. This sample holds some 400,000 clones; around 90% were observed only once. The ten largest account for 5% to 8.5% of the sample. The sequencing sample was made of peripheral blood. The source is a man between 18 and 35 years old with active or convalescent COVID-19.

The chain uses TRBV5-6 and TRBJ2-7, with D perhaps TRBD1 (5 bases). The CDR3 is 16 residues long. V was pared by 2 bases and J by 4 bases, with 19 bases between. Germline CDR1 reads SGHDT; CDR2 reads YYEEEE. In DNA, the CDR3 is TGTGCCAGCAGCTTTGGGGCTCGGGCCTACAGTTACGAGCAGTACTTC. Amino acid sequence: CASSFGARAYSYEQYF.

The rearrangement joins TRBV6-5 to TRBJ1-1, with D possibly being TRBD1 (5 bases). Germline V lookup: CDR1 MNHEY, CDR2 SVGAGI. V was pared by 7 bases and J by 7 bases, with 16 bases between. The CDR3 sequence is 13 residues long. CDR3 in amino acids: CASKGAGIGEAFF. CDR3 bases: TGTGCCAGCAAAGGCGCAGGGATTGGTGAAGCTTTCTTT.

The V call is TRBV4-1, the J call TRBJ2-5; 9 bases match TRBD1. The V and J ends lost 3 bases and 3 bases, in that order; junction bases with no gene match: 14. The CDR3 has 18 residues. Germline CDR1 MGHRA, CDR2 YSYEKL. This chain's CDR3 is CASSQSTSPGQGKETQYF. The CDR3 DNA follows: TGCGCCAGCAGCCAGTCCACTTCTCCGGGACAGGGAAAAGAGACCCAGTACTTC.

V gene TRBV2 combines with J gene TRBJ1-1; a possible D gene is TRBD1 (5 bases). Trimming took 7 bases from V and 1 from J, leaving 13 bases between them. This CDR3 contains 14 residues. Germline-derived CDR1 and CDR2 are SNHLY and FYNNEI. CDR3 sequence reads: CASTFPTANTEAFF. The CDR3, as DNA: TGTGCCAGCACTTTCCCGACAGCGAACACTGAAGCTTTCTTT.

The CDR3 DNA sequence: TGTGCCAGCAGCCCTGCGGCGGGGAAGACTTCACCCCTCCACTTT. Amino acid sequence: CASSPAAGKTSPLHF. This chain links TRBV9 with TRBJ1-6; no clear D. In germline, CDR1 is SGDLS, CDR2 YYNGEE. The CDR3 length is 15 residues. V was shortened by 4 bases and J by 9 bases, with 17 bases between the two germline ends.

The chain carries TRBV7-2 and TRBJ1-4; D gene uncertain. The CDR3 loop spans 15 amino acids. The germline V gene has CDR1 SGHTA and CDR2 FQGNSA. The ends were cut back, 1 base at V and 4 bases at J, with 10 bases in the middle. In nucleotides, the CDR3 is TGTGCCAGCAGCTTAGACTTGAGTTATAATGAAAAACTGTTTTTT. Amino acids: CASSLDLSYNEKLFF.